The clone carrying this T cell receptor beta chain was detected many times. Its antigen is unknown. The source of the sample is a study of T cells in Graves' hyperthyroidism and ophthalmopathy. RNA transcripts yielded amplified TCR beta CDR3 regions. The HTBI set primed first-round TCR CDR3 RT-PCR. TCRdb re-called the multiplex PCR reads with MiXCR, one entry per CDR3 protein. The repertoire holds 250,000 to 300,000 distinct CDR3 sequences, with about an eighth as singletons. Criteria for exclusion of patients were uncontrolled infection, other autoimmune disease, pregnancy or lactation. Fresh peripheral blood, less than 11 ml of it, supplied the PBMCs. CDR1 and CDR2 from the germline V gene are MDHEN and SYDVKM. The junction had 11 bases not matched to a gene; V was cut back by 6 bases and J by 5 bases. CDR3 length: 15 residues. Overall study findings and caveats: Ophthalmopathy was distinguished from stable hyperthyroidism by 13 V-J signatures.

This receptor was obtained from a woman aged 25 to 39 with Graves' hyperthyroidism that later progressed to Graves' ophthalmopathy. The sequencing sample was made of blood. J is TRBJ2-5 and V is TRBV28; 8 bases match TRBD2. Here the CDR3 DNA reads TGTGCCAGCAGCCCGACCGGGACTAGGAGTGAGACCCAGTACTTC. Its translation is CASSPTGTRSETQYF.